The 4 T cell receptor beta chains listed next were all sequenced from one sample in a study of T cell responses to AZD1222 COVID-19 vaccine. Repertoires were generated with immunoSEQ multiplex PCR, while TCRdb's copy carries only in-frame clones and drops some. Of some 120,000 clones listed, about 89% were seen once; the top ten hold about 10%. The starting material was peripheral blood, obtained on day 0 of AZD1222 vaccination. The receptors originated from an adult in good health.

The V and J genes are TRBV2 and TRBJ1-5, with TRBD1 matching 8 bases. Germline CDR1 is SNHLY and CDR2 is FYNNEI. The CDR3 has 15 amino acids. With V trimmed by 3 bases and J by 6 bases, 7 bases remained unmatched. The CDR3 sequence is CASSEDREAGQPQHF. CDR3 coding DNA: TGTGCCAGCAGTGAGGACAGGGAGGCGGGTCAGCCCCAGCATTTT.

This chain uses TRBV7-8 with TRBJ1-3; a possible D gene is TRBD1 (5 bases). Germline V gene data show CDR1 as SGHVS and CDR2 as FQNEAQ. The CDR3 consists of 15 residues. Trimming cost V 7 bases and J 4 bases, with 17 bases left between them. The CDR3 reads CASTQGMPGGNTIYF. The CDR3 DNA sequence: TGTGCCAGCACCCAGGGCATGCCCGGAGGAAACACCATATATTTT.

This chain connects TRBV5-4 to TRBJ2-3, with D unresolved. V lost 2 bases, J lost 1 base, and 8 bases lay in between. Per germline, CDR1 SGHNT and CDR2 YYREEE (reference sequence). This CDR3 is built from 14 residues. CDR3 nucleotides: TGTGCCAGCAGCTTCGGGTGGGGCACAGATACGCAGTATTTT. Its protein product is CASSFGWGTDTQYF.

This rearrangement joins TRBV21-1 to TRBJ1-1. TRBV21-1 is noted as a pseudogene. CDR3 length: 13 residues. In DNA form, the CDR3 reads TGTGCCAGCACCTCGGGGGGGGACACTGAAGCTTTCTTT. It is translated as CASTSGGDTEAFF.